The 12 T cell receptor beta chains reported below all come from one sample, sequenced in a study of T cell responses to AZD1222 COVID-19 vaccine. The table came from immunoSEQ multiplex PCR; TCRdb's copy has only in-frame clones and leaves some out. The table includes some 120,000 clones, approximately 90% detected once. This specimen was peripheral blood, taken on day 0 of MenACWY control vaccination. The receptors were gathered from an adult in good health.

The rearrangement uses TRBV27 and TRBJ2-7; perhaps D is TRBD1 or TRBD2 (5 bases each). CDR3 length: 18 amino acids. Per the germline V gene, CDR1 is MNHEY and CDR2 is SMNVEV (reference sequence). The V and J ends lost 0 bases and 0 bases respectively, with 18 bases between them. The CDR3, as DNA: TGTGCCAGCAGTTTATCCGGGACGGGAAAACTCGGCTCCTACGAGCAGTACTTC. Translated, it gives CASSLSGTGKLGSYEQYF.

This clone was counted once. The chain uses TRBV15 and TRBJ1-5; D is undetermined. The ends were cut back, 6 bases at V and 6 bases at J, with 15 bases in the middle. The germline CDR1 and CDR2 sequences are LNHNV and YYDKDF (reference sequence). The CDR3 runs to 14 residues. The CDR3: CATSSVGFGQPQHF. The CDR3 DNA follows: TGTGCCACCAGTAGTGTGGGTTTCGGTCAGCCCCAGCATTTT.

This clone was seen more than once but under ten times. The chain combines TRBV5-1 with TRBJ1-4; D perhaps matches TRBD1 (6 bases). Germline V gene sequence: CDR1 SGHRS, CDR2 YFSETQ. This CDR3 contains 15 residues. V lost 1 base to trimming and J lost 6 bases, with 13 bases between them. In nucleotides, the CDR3 is TGCGCCAGCAGCTTGATGGTGGGGGGCTATGAAAAACTGTTTTTT. As protein: CASSLMVGGYEKLFF.

The V and J genes are TRBV28 and TRBJ1-1, with D uncertain. There are 12 residues in the CDR3. Germline values: CDR1 MDHEN, CDR2 SYDVKM. The germline V and J ends were trimmed by 4 bases and 2 bases, with 5 bases remaining between them. As DNA, the CDR3 is TGTGCCAGCAGTTCACCCAACACTGAAGCTTTCTTT. Translating it yields CASSSPNTEAFF.

This chain connects TRBV30 to TRBJ2-7; D call uncertain. V shed 4 bases and J shed 5 bases, with 18 bases lying between them. This CDR3 spans 14 amino acids. Looked up from germline, CDR1 is GTSNPN and CDR2 is SVGIG (reference sequence). In nucleotides, the CDR3 is TGTGCCTGGACACACAGTGTTGCGGTCCACGAGCAGTACTTC. It specifies CAWTHSVAVHEQYF.

This chain joins TRBV29-1 and TRBJ1-3, with D unresolved. The CDR3 runs to 13 residues. In germline, CDR1 is SQVTM, CDR2 ANQGSEA. Trimming removed 4 bases at V and 0 bases at J, with 7 bases between. CDR3 residues: CSVVGSSGNTIYF. CDR3 nucleotide sequence: TGCAGCGTTGTAGGGAGCTCTGGAAACACCATATATTTT.

The rearrangement joins TRBV6-5 to TRBJ1-2; 9 positions match TRBD1. Germline V gene lookup returns CDR1 MNHEY and CDR2 SVGAGI. The CDR3 length is 12 residues. With V trimmed by 6 bases and J by 4 bases, 0 bases remained unmatched. This CDR3 reads CASRDRGYGYTF. CDR3 DNA sequence: TGTGCCAGCAGGGACAGGGGCTATGGCTACACCTTC.

The J gene is TRBJ2-5, the V gene TRBV6-6; D may match TRBD1 or TRBD2 (5 bases each). Germline loops: CDR1 MNHNY, CDR2 SVGAGI (reference sequence). This CDR3 has 14 residues. Trimming stripped 6 bases from V and 5 bases from J, with 16 bases between. CDR3 DNA sequence: TGTGCCAGCAGCACAGGTGGGGGAAGTGAGACCCAGTACTTC. Translated: CASSTGGGSETQYF.

The CDR3 DNA follows: TGTGCCAGCAGGGACCGGGTGGGTGAAAAACTGTTTTTT. Protein product: CASRDRVGEKLFF. The chain has TRBV2 and TRBJ1-4; D not resolved. This CDR3 region has 13 residues. Germline V CDR1 and CDR2: SNHLY, FYNNEI. V lost 6 bases and J 7 bases, leaving 12 bases between the germline ends.

The J gene is TRBJ2-7, the V gene TRBV11-1; D gene uncertain. V lost 1 base, J lost 4 bases, and 5 bases lay in between. This CDR3 is built from 12 residues. Germline V gene lookup returns CDR1 SGHAT and CDR2 FQDESV (reference sequence). CDR3 sequence reads: CASSLDSYEQYF. The CDR3 nucleotides are TGTGCCAGCAGCTTAGATAGTTACGAGCAGTACTTC.

The rearrangement uses TRBV5-1 and TRBJ1-1; TRBD1 agrees at 9 bases. Germline CDR1 reads SGHRS; CDR2 reads YFSETQ. V lost 4 bases to trimming and J lost 1 base; unmatched junction nucleotides: 5. The CDR3 loop spans 15 amino acids. The CDR3 nucleotides read TGCGCCAGCAGCCCGGGGGACAGGGCGAACACTGAAGCTTTCTTT. Its translation: CASSPGDRANTEAFF. Full variable domain (rest looked up from reference TRBV5-1 and TRBJ1-1): KAGVTQTPRYLIKTRGQQVTLSCSPISGHRSVSWYQQTPGQGLQFLFEYFSETQRNKGNFPGRFSGRQFSNSRSEMNVSTLELGDSALYLCASSPGDRANTEAFFGQGTRLTVV.

This clone showed up just once. The same CDR3 also results from other DNA sequences found in this sample. The gene calls are TRBV7-2 and TRBJ1-1; no clear D gene. This CDR3 is built from 14 residues. Deletions cut 2 bases from V and 0 bases from J, with 7 bases between. Germline V gene sequence: CDR1 SGHTA, CDR2 FQGNSA. CDR3 DNA: TGTGCCAGCAGCTTAAGTTTACTGAACACTGAAGCTTTCTTT. It codes for CASSLSLLNTEAFF. The full variable domain, completed using reference TRBV7-2 and TRBJ1-1, is GAGVSQSPSNKVTEKGKDVELRCDPISGHTALYWYRQSLGQGLEFLIYFQGNSAPDKSGLPSDRFSAERTGGSVSTLTIQRTQQEDSAVYLCASSLSLLNTEAFFGQGTRLTVV.